The 30 T cell receptor beta chains listed next were all sequenced from one sample in a study of blood T cell repertoires in COVID-19. Measured with immunoSEQ multiplex PCR; TCRdb has only the in-frame clones, and not every one. The profile shows 250,000 or so clones, around nine tenths of them singletons. The sequenced sample was peripheral blood. These receptors were collected from a middle-aged man with active or convalescent COVID-19.

The chain couples TRBV5-1 to TRBJ1-2; D unclear. The CDR3 contains 14 residues. Germline CDR1 SGHRS, CDR2 YFSETQ. Trimming removed 0 bases from V and 8 bases from J, with 14 bases in between. Here the CDR3 DNA reads TGCGCCAGCAGCTTGGCCCTCCCGTCAGGCGGCTACACCTTC. Encoded protein: CASSLALPSGGYTF.

The V and J genes are TRBV11-2 and TRBJ1-2; D gene unclear. This CDR3 is 11 amino acids long. Germline CDR1 reads SGHAT; CDR2 reads FQNNGV. Deletions cut 5 bases from V and 7 bases from J, with 8 bases between. The DNA of the CDR3 is TGTGCCAGCAGCAGCTACGGTGGCTACACCTTC. It encodes CASSSYGGYTF.

This clone was detected only once. This chain uses TRBV5-1 with TRBJ2-7; unclear D gene. The V and J ends lost 2 bases and 0 bases respectively, with 9 bases between them. The CDR3 contains 14 residues. Germline CDR1 is SGHRS and CDR2 is YFSETQ. The CDR3 region is CASSFLTGSYEQYF. CDR3 nucleotides: TGCGCCAGCAGCTTCCTGACTGGCTCCTACGAGCAGTACTTC.

This clone was counted only a few times. The chain couples TRBV2 to TRBJ1-4; TRBD1 is a possible D gene (5 bases). The germline V gene encodes CDR1 SNHLY and CDR2 FYNNEI. This CDR3 has 15 residues. Trimming took off 0 bases at V and 10 bases at J, with 15 bases between the two ends. This CDR3 is CASSEARGGGGKLFF. DNA for the CDR3: TGTGCCAGCAGTGAAGCGCGGGGGGGTGGAGGAAAACTGTTTTTT.

The table lists this clone with a count of one. CDR3 in DNA: TGTGCCAGCAGCGTAACGACTAACAGGGCGAATGAGCAGTTCTTC. Protein product: CASSVTTNRANEQFF. J is TRBJ2-1 and V is TRBV9, with TRBD1 as a possible D gene (6 bases). This CDR3 comprises 15 residues. The V and J ends lost 1 base and 7 bases respectively, with 15 bases between them. Germline V gives CDR1 SGDLS, CDR2 YYNGEE.

This chain links TRBV5-1 with TRBJ2-2; possibly TRBD1 for D (6 bases). The CDR3 loop spans 15 amino acids. Trimming left V 4 bases short and J 1 base short, with 11 bases between. Looked up from germline, CDR1 is SGHRS and CDR2 is YFSETQ. For the CDR3, the DNA is TGCGCCAGCAGCAACCGGGGACAGAACACCGGGGAGCTGTTTTTT. This translates into CASSNRGQNTGELFF.

This clone showed up just a few times. Within the sample, other DNA sequences also encode this same CDR3. The chain employs TRBV7-2 and TRBJ1-1; no clear D. Germline CDR1 is SGHTA and CDR2 is FQGNSA. The CDR3 extends over 13 amino acids. The V end was cut by 2 bases, the J end by 5 bases, with 9 bases between. The CDR3 is CASSLTSRTEAFF. The CDR3 DNA reads TGTGCCAGCAGCTTAACTTCCCGAACTGAAGCTTTCTTT.

For the CDR3, the DNA is TGTGCCAGCAGCTCAGGGGCACGCCCAGATACGCAGTATTTT. It yields the protein CASSSGARPDTQYF. V gene TRBV11-2 combines with J gene TRBJ2-3, with D perhaps matching TRBD1 (6 bases). The ends were cut back, 4 bases at V and 4 bases at J, with 12 bases in the middle. The V gene's germline CDR1 is SGHAT and CDR2 FQNNGV. The CDR3 covers 14 residues.

The genes are TRBV7-9 and TRBJ1-4; tentative D call: TRBD1 (6 bases). V lost 5 bases, J lost 12 bases, and 19 bases lay in between. The CDR3 has 14 amino acids. The germline gives CDR1 SEHNR, CDR2 FQNEAQ (reference sequence). The CDR3 spells CASSPPRVDSQLFF. CDR3 coding DNA: TGTGCCAGCAGCCCCCCCCGGGTGGACAGTCAACTGTTTTTT.

The V and J genes are TRBV11-2 and TRBJ2-1; 8 bases are a match to TRBD2. Germline V lookup: CDR1 SGHAT, CDR2 FQNNGV. The J segment lost 7 bases and the V segment lost 1 base, leaving 12 bases of the junction unmatched. There are 17 residues in the CDR3. In nucleotides, the CDR3 is TGTGCCAGCAGCTTAGGTTCGGGAGCGGGAGTGGGAAATGAGCAGTTCTTC. Translated, it gives CASSLGSGAGVGNEQFF.

This chain links TRBV5-1 with TRBJ2-3, with a possible D match to TRBD2 (5 bases). The germline gives CDR1 SGHRS, CDR2 YFSETQ. This CDR3 is 15 amino acids long. Deletions cut 5 bases from V and 1 base from J, with 14 bases between. In DNA, the CDR3 is TGCGCCAGCAGTCCTAACTTAGCGCGCACAGATACGCAGTATTTT. Its translation: CASSPNLARTDTQYF.

As DNA, the CDR3 is TGTGCCAGCAGCTCACGGACAGGGTTGGCCGGGGAGCTGTTTTTT. As protein: CASSSRTGLAGELFF. This sequence joins TRBV7-2 and TRBJ2-2, with TRBD1 matching over 8 bases. Losses at the gene ends were 4 bases for V and 6 bases for J; bases not matched to a gene: 7. Germline-derived CDR1 and CDR2 are SGHTA and FQGNSA. The CDR3 loop spans 15 amino acids.

J is TRBJ1-1 and V is TRBV7-9; unclear D gene. CDR1 and CDR2 from the germline V gene are SEHNR and FQNEAQ (reference sequence). The CDR3 is 12 residues long. V dropped 5 bases and J dropped 11 bases, with 15 bases sitting between them. As DNA, the CDR3 is TGTGCCAGCAGCCCGGCCGGGGAGCAGGCTTTCTTT. This encodes CASSPAGEQAFF.

This clone has more than one count but fewer than ten. The gene calls are TRBV20-1 and TRBJ1-5; D possibly corresponds to TRBD1 (5 bases). CDR1 is DFQATT, CDR2 SNEGSKA, per germline (reference sequence). V dropped 3 bases and J dropped 8 bases, with 17 bases sitting between them. The CDR3 contains 14 residues. The CDR3 DNA follows: TGCAGTGCTAGTCCTCGCGGGGGAAGGGAGCCCCAGCATTTT. This sequence encodes CSASPRGGREPQHF.

V and J are TRBV2 and TRBJ2-2; TRBD2 agrees at 7 bases. V shed 3 bases and J 7 bases; nucleotides not matched to a gene: 8. Germline values: CDR1 SNHLY, CDR2 FYNNEI. CDR3 length: 15 amino acids. Here the CDR3 reads CASSERGRGIGELFF. The CDR3 DNA sequence: TGTGCCAGCAGTGAGCGGGGGAGGGGAATCGGGGAGCTGTTTTTT.

In this sample, this clone turned up once. This chain links TRBV11-2 with TRBJ2-1, with D hard to call. V lost 5 bases, J lost 8 bases, and 7 bases lay in between. This CDR3 has 11 amino acids. From germline, CDR1 is SGHAT and CDR2 FQNNGV. The CDR3 loop is CASSPFDEQFF. The CDR3 nucleotides read TGTGCCAGCAGCCCTTTCGATGAGCAGTTCTTC.

This clone was seen ten or more times. This rearrangement joins TRBV6-5 to TRBJ1-1; a weak D match, TRBD1 (5 bases). Trimming stripped 7 bases from V and 0 bases from J, with 12 bases between. There are 14 residues in the CDR3. Germline assignment: CDR1 MNHEY and CDR2 SVGAGI. CDR3: CASIGGRVNTEAFF. As DNA, the CDR3 is TGTGCCAGCATCGGCGGCAGGGTGAACACTGAAGCTTTCTTT.

The V call is TRBV28, the J call TRBJ1-5, with TRBD1 matching 11 bases. The CDR3 runs to 15 residues. V lost 6 bases, J lost 4 bases, and 5 bases stayed unmatched. Looked up from germline, CDR1 is MDHEN and CDR2 is SYDVKM. CDR3 sequence (DNA): TGTGCCAGCAGGGGACAGGGGGTCGGTAATCAGCCCCAGCATTTT. It codes for CASRGQGVGNQPQHF.

V gene TRBV7-8 combines with J gene TRBJ2-4; possibly TRBD1 for D (6 bases). Germline assignment: CDR1 SGHVS and CDR2 FQNEAQ. The CDR3 runs 17 residues. Trimming left V 5 bases short and J 0 bases short, with 17 bases between. CDR3 protein: CASSENRVSLAKNIQYF. DNA of the CDR3: TGTGCCAGCAGCGAGAACAGGGTTTCTTTAGCCAAAAACATTCAGTACTTC.

This clone was counted a single time. This rearrangement joins TRBV12-3 or TRBV12-4 to TRBJ1-4, with 7 bases matching TRBD1. The CDR3 length is 13 residues. V was clipped by 2 bases and J by 16 bases; unmatched bases: 10. The CDR3 loop is CASSLFGDRVPFF. Written as DNA, the CDR3 is TGTGCCAGCAGTTTATTTGGTGACAGGGTTCCGTTTTTT.

V gene TRBV9 combines with J gene TRBJ2-2; TRBD2 agrees at 10 bases. V lost 3 bases to trimming and J lost 1 base; unmatched junction nucleotides: 3. This CDR3 comprises 16 residues. Germline values: CDR1 SGDLS, CDR2 YYNGEE. CDR3 nucleotide sequence: TGTGCCAGCAGCGCCGCTAGCGGGGGGAACACCGGGGAGCTGTTTTTT. This translates into CASSAASGGNTGELFF.

The CDR3 bases are TGTGCCAGCAGCTTGTGGCGGGAGGGCTACAATGAGCAGTTCTTC. Protein sequence: CASSLWREGYNEQFF. The chain is built from TRBV7-2 and TRBJ2-1; 9 bases are a match to TRBD2. Germline V gives CDR1 SGHTA, CDR2 FQGNSA. V lost 3 bases to trimming and J lost 3 bases; unmatched junction nucleotides: 3. The CDR3 loop spans 15 amino acids.

The rearrangement joins TRBV4-1 to TRBJ1-1, with D uncertain. Germline CDR1 MGHRA, CDR2 YSYEKL. Deletions cut 4 bases from V and 4 bases from J, with 22 bases between. CDR3 length: 17 residues. CDR3 protein: CASSLTYREHWGTEAFF. CDR3 DNA: TGCGCCAGCAGCCTTACATACCGGGAGCACTGGGGCACTGAAGCTTTCTTT.

J is TRBJ1-6 and V is TRBV7-9, with 7 bases matching TRBD1. Per the germline V gene, CDR1 is SEHNR and CDR2 is FQNEAQ (reference sequence). The CDR3 spans 15 residues. V was pared by 0 bases and J by 8 bases, with 4 bases of the junction left unmatched. This CDR3 is CASSLATGRDSPLHF. The CDR3 DNA reads as TGTGCCAGCAGCTTAGCGACAGGGCGGGATTCACCCCTCCACTTT.

The chain has TRBV12-5 and TRBJ2-7, with unresolved D. The CDR3 totals 11 residues. In germline, CDR1 is LGHNT, CDR2 FRNRAP. The V end lost 6 bases, the J end lost 10 bases, and 13 bases lay between the germline ends. The CDR3 DNA sequence: TGTGCTAGTGGCCAAGTCGAGACTCAGTACTTC. Protein sequence: CASGQVETQYF.

The chain uses TRBV5-1 and TRBJ1-3; D is uncertain. V shed 4 bases and J shed 7 bases, with 15 bases lying between them. Germline V gives CDR1 SGHRS, CDR2 YFSETQ. The CDR3 sequence is 14 residues long. The CDR3 reads CASSRGQSLNTIYF. In nucleotides, the CDR3 is TGCGCCAGCAGCCGCGGCCAGTCACTCAACACCATATATTTT.

This clone came up once. The chain has TRBV11-3 and TRBJ2-1; 10 bases line up with TRBD2. Trimming removed 8 bases from V and 9 bases from J; junction bases left unmatched: 7. The CDR3 covers 13 residues. Germline values: CDR1 SGHNT, CDR2 YENEEA. The CDR3 loop is CASGLAGESEQFF. For the CDR3, the DNA is TGTGCCAGCGGGCTAGCGGGAGAAAGTGAGCAGTTCTTC.

The chain has TRBV5-1 and TRBJ2-3; tentative D call: TRBD1 (5 bases). The CDR3 has 15 amino acids. Trimming took 0 bases from V and 2 from J, leaving 10 bases between them. Germline V CDR1 and CDR2: SGHRS, YFSETQ. CDR3 amino acids: CASSLAGWDTDTQYF. CDR3 coding DNA: TGCGCCAGCAGCTTGGCAGGGTGGGACACAGATACGCAGTATTTT.

This chain links TRBV7-3 with TRBJ2-3, with 7 nucleotides matching TRBD1. J gave up 4 bases and V 5 bases, and 6 bases lay outside the gene matches. Germline CDR1 is SGHTA and CDR2 is FQGTGA. This CDR3 spans 14 amino acids. This chain's CDR3 is CASSAGQVADTQYF. The DNA of the CDR3 is TGTGCCAGCAGCGCAGGACAGGTAGCAGATACGCAGTATTTT.

CDR3 nucleotides: TGCGCCAGCAGGGCCGGACTAGCGGGAGTCAGGGGCTACGAGCAGTACTTC. Its protein is CASRAGLAGVRGYEQYF. This chain connects TRBV10-1 to TRBJ2-7; 13 bases agree with TRBD2. Trimming took 6 bases from V and 3 from J; bases not matched to a gene: 11. CDR1 is WNHNN and CDR2 is SYGVQD in the germline V gene (reference sequence). The CDR3 loop spans 17 amino acids.